This T cell receptor beta chain was captured in a study of technical replicates of blood from a few donors. Clones were sequenced by immunoSEQ multiplex PCR, and TCRdb holds only the in-frame ones, with some missing. The data contain 35,000 to 50,000 clones, almost 97% of them singletons. Trimming took off 4 bases at V and 5 bases at J, with 9 bases between the two ends. The CDR3 is made up of 13 amino acids. CDR1 MGHRA and CDR2 YSYEKL come from the germline V gene. The TCR originated in a human donor in good health. The chain recombines TRBV4-1 with TRBJ1-5; no clear D. Source material: T cells isolated from PBMCs. CDR3 in DNA: TGCGCCAGCAGCCCCGGGAGTGATCAGCCCCAGCATTTT. Translation gives CASSPGSDQPQHF.